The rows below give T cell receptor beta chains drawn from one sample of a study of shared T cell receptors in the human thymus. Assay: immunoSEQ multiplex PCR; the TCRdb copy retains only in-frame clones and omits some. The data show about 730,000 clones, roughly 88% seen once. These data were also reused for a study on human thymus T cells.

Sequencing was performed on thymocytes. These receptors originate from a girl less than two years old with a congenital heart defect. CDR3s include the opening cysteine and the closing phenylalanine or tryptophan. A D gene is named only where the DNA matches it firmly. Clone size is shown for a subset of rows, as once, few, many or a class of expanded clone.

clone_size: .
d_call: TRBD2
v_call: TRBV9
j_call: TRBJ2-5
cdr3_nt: TGTGCCAGCAGCGGGGGAAAAGCCGGGACTAGCGGGGGGCAAAAAGAGACCCAGTACTTC
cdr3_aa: CASSGGKAGTSGGQKETQYF

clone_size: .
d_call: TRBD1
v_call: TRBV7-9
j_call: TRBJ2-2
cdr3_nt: TGTGCCCCAAGGGGGCTGAACACCGGGGAGCTGTTTTTT
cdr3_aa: CAPRGLNTGELFF

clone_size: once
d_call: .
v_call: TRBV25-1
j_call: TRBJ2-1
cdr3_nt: TGTGCCAGCAGTGAAACCGGGACACGCACGTGTGGTGAGCAGTTCTTC
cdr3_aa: CASSETGTRTCGEQFF

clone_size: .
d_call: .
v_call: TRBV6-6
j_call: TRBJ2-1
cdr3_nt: TGTGCCAGCACCAGGGGCCCCGCCGCCGGCAATGAGCAGTTCTTC
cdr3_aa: CASTRGPAAGNEQFF

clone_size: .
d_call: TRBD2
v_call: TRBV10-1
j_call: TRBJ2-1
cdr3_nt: TGCGCCAGCAGTGGTGGACTAGCGGGGGGACACAATGAGCAGTTCTTC
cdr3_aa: CASSGGLAGGHNEQFF

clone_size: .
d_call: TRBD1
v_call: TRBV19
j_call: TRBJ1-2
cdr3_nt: TGTGCCAGTAGTATCACCGAGGACAGGTCCGCTAACTATGGCTACACCTTC
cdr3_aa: CASSITEDRSANYGYTF

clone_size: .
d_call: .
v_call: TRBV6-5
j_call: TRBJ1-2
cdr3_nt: TGTGCCAGCAGTTACTCGGCGACAGACTATGGCTACACCTTC
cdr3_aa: CASSYSATDYGYTF

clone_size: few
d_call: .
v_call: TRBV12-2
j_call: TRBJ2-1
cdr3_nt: TGTGCAAGTCGTTCGCGGACTCGCGACAATGAGCAGTTCTTC
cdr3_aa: CASRSRTRDNEQFF

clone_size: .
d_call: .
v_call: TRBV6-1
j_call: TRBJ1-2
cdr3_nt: TGTGCCAGCAGACCGGGACACCCAGTTTACGGCTACACCTTC
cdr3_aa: CASRPGHPVYGYTF

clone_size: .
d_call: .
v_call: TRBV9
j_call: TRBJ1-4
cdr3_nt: TGTGCCAGCAGCGTAGGGGGAGGGGTTGGGAATGAAAAACTGTTTTTT
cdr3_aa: CASSVGGGVGNEKLFF

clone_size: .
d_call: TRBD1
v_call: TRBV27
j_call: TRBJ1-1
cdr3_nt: TGTGCCAGCGGGGGACAGGGTCCGAACACTGAAGCTTTCTTT
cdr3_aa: CASGGQGPNTEAFF

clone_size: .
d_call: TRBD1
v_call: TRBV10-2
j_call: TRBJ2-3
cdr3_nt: TGCGCCAGCAGTGAGGGGACAGGGCGGGGGCAAACAGATACGCAGTATTTT
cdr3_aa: CASSEGTGRGQTDTQYF

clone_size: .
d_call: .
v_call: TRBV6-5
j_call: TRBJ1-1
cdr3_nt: TGTGCCAGCACCCTAATTGGGGGGAGGGCTTTCTTT
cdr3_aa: CASTLIGGRAFF

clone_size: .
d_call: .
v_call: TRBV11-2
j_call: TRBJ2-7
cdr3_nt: TGTGCCAGCAGCTTAAAGGCCAGGGCCTACGAGCAGTACTTC
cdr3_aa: CASSLKARAYEQYF

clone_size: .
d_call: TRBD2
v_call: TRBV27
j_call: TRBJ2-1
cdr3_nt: TGTGCCAGCAGTGGATCCATAGCGGGGGACATCTACAATGAGCAGTTCTTC
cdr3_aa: CASSGSIAGDIYNEQFF

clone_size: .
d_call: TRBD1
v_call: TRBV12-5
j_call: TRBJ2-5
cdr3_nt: TGTGCTAGTGGTTTGGCCGACAGGGAAGGAGAGACCCAGTACTTC
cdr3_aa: CASGLADREGETQYF

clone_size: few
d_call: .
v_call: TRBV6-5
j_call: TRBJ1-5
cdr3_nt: TGTGCCAGCAGACAGGGTATTGGCAATCAGCCCCAGCATTTT
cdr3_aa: CASRQGIGNQPQHF

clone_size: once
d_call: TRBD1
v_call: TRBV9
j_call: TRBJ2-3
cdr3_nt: TGTGCCAGCAGCGTATGGACAGGGTCCCCAGATACGCAGTATTTT
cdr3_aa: CASSVWTGSPDTQYF

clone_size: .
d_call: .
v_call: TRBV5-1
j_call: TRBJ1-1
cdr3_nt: TGCGCCAGCAGCTATGACAGACTTCGATGGATGACTGAAGCTTTCTTT
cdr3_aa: CASSYDRLRWMTEAFF